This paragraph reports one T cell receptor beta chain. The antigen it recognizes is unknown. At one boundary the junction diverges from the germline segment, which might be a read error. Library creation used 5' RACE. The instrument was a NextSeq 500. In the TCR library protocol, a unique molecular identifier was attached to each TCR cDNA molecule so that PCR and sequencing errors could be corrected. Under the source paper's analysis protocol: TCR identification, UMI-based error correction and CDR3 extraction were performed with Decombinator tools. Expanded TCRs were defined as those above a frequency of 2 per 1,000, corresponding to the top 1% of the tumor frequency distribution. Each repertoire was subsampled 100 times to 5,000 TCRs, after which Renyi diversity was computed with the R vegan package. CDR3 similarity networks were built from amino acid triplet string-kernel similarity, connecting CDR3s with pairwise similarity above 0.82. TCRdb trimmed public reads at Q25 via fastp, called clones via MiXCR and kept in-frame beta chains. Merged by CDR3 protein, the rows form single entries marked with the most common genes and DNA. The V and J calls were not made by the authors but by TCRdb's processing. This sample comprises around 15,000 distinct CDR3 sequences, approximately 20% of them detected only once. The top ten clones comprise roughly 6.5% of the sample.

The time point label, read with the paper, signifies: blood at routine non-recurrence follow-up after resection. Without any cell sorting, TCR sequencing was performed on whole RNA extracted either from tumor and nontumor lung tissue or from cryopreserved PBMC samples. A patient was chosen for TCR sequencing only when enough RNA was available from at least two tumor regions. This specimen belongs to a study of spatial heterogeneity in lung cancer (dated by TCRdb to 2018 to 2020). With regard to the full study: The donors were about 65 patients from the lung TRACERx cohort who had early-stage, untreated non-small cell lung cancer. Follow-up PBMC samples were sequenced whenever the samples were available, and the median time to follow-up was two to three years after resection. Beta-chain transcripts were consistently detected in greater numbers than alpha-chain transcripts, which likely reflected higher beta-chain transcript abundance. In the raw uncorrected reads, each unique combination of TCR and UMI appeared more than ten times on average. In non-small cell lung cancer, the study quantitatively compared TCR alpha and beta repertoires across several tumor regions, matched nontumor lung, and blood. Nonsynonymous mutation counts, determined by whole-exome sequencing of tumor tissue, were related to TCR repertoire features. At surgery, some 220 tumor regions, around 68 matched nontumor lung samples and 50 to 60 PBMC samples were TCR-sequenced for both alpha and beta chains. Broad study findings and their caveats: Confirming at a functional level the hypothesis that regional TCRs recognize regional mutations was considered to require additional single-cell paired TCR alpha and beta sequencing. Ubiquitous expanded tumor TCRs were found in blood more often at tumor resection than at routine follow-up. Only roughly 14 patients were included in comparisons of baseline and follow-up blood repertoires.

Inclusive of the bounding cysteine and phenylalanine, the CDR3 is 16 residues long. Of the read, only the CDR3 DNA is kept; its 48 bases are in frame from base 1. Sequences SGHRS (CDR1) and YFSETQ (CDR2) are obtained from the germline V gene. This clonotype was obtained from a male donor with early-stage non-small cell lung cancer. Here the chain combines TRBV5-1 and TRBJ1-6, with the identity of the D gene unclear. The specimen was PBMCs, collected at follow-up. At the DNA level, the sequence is TGCGCCAGCAGCTTGGAACCAATCGGTAATAATCCACCCCTCCACTTT. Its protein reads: CASSLEPIGNNPPLHF.